The 13 T cell receptor beta chains in this list originate from one sample, sequenced in a study of cytomegalovirus exposure and HLA in healthy donors. PCR was performed using 60 Vbeta and 13 Jbeta primers. Produced via immunoSEQ multiplex PCR; TCRdb's table is partial and in-frame only. The sample contains about 190,000 clones, almost 80% of which appear only once. Sample: PBMCs. The receptors originated from a woman between 18 and 29 years old in good health and CMV-seronegative.

V is TRBV16 and J is TRBJ2-7; D might be TRBD1 (5 bases). The CDR3 has 14 amino acids. Trimming stripped 0 bases from V and 2 bases from J, with 8 bases between. Per the germline V gene, CDR1 is KGHSY and CDR2 is FQNENV. CDR3 nucleotides: TGTGCCAGCAGCCAATCGGCAGGGCCCTACGAGCAGTACTTC. Protein sequence: CASSQSAGPYEQYF.

The gene calls are TRBV15 and TRBJ1-4; D might be TRBD1 (6 bases). The CDR3 is 15 residues long. With 5 bases removed from V and 5 bases from J, the gap between germline ends came to 15 bases. The germline V gene encodes CDR1 LNHNV and CDR2 YYDKDF (reference sequence). CDR3 bases: TGTGCCACCAGCTCCCGGACAGCCATAAATGAAAAACTGTTTTTT. This translates into CATSSRTAINEKLFF.

The V gene is TRBV7-3, the J gene TRBJ1-1; perhaps TRBD1 as D (6 bases). V was shortened by 0 bases and J by 8 bases, with 10 bases between the two germline ends. CDR1 is SGHTA and CDR2 is FQGTGA in the germline V gene. The CDR3 runs 13 residues. CDR3 loop: CASSLTTDREAFF. For the CDR3, the DNA is TGTGCCAGCAGCTTAACGACGGACAGAGAAGCTTTCTTT.

Details on this clone: The sample has other DNA sequences that encode this CDR3 too. The CDR3, as DNA: TGTGCCAGCAGAGAACCCGGACAGGCTGAAGCTTTCTTT. It encodes CASREPGQAEAFF. The rearrangement links TRBV2 to TRBJ1-1; TRBD1 agrees at 7 bases. The ends lost 6 bases at V and 6 bases at J; junction bases unmatched: 7. This CDR3 has 13 amino acids. Germline lookup yields CDR1 SNHLY and CDR2 FYNNEI.

V usage is TRBV6-4 and J usage is TRBJ2-2; no clear D. The CDR3 is 13 residues long. V was trimmed by 3 bases and J by 6 bases, leaving 8 bases between them. Germline loops: CDR1 MRHNA, CDR2 SNTAGT. The CDR3 here is CASSERVPGELFF. In DNA, the CDR3 is TGTGCCAGCAGTGAACGGGTTCCCGGGGAGCTGTTTTTT.

This clone was picked up one time. The CDR3 nucleotides are TGTGCCAGTAGTCGGGACAGGGTTCAGCCCCAGCATTTT. Its protein product is CASSRDRVQPQHF. This rearrangement joins TRBV19 to TRBJ1-5, with TRBD1 identical over 9 bases. The germline CDR1 and CDR2 sequences are LNHDA and SQIVND (reference sequence). Trimming at V came to 5 bases and at J to 6 bases, leaving 2 bases not matched to a gene. The CDR3 consists of 13 residues.

V and J are TRBV28 and TRBJ2-5; possibly TRBD2 for D (6 bases). CDR3 size: 12 residues. Trimming took 8 bases from V and 5 from J, leaving 12 bases between them. Looked up from germline, CDR1 is MDHEN and CDR2 is SYDVKM. CDR3 nucleotides: TGTGCCAGCCTTTCGGCGGGGGAGACCCAGTACTTC. It translates to CASLSAGETQYF.

This chain joins TRBV2 and TRBJ1-1, with 8 bases lining up with TRBD1. Trimming cost V 7 bases and J 4 bases; bases outside gene matches: 5. Germline V gene data show CDR1 as SNHLY and CDR2 as FYNNEI. The CDR3 is 13 amino acids. CDR3 sequence: CASNAGGGTEAFF. CDR3 nucleotide sequence: TGTGCCAGCAACGCAGGGGGCGGCACTGAAGCTTTCTTT. Combining the CDR3 with reference TRBV2 and TRBJ1-1 gives the whole variable domain EPEVTQTPSHQVTQMGQEVILRCVPISNHLYFYWYRQILGQKVEFLVSFYNNEISEKSEIFDDQFSVERPDGSNFTLKIRSTKLEDSAMYFCASNAGGGTEAFFGQGTRLTVV.

The chain couples TRBV28 to TRBJ2-5; 8 bases map to TRBD1. The V segment lost 6 bases and the J segment 1 base; nucleotides outside the gene matches: 10. In germline, CDR1 is MDHEN, CDR2 SYDVKM. CDR3 size: 16 residues. CDR3 in DNA: TGTGCCAGCAGCTCGGGACAGGAGCGTAGCCAAGAGACCCAGTACTTC. Residues: CASSSGQERSQETQYF.

The J gene is TRBJ1-6, the V gene TRBV9, with D tentatively TRBD1 (5 bases). In germline, CDR1 is SGDLS, CDR2 YYNGEE. Trimming left V 1 base short and J 7 bases short, with 9 bases between. The CDR3 loop spans 14 amino acids. The CDR3 sequence: CASSVSGINSPLHF. CDR3 coding DNA: TGTGCCAGCAGCGTATCAGGGATCAATTCACCCCTCCACTTT.

The rearrangement uses TRBV14 and TRBJ2-3; no firm D call. Germline V gene data show CDR1 as SGHDN and CDR2 as FVKESK. V was trimmed by 5 bases and J by 0 bases, leaving 6 bases between them. CDR3 size: 13 residues. This CDR3 reads CASSIVSTDTQYF. CDR3 nucleotide sequence: TGTGCCAGCAGCATCGTTAGCACAGATACGCAGTATTTT. Based on the CDR3 plus reference TRBV14 and TRBJ2-3, the full variable domain is EAGVTQFPSHSVIEKGQTVTLRCDPISGHDNLYWYRRVMGKEIKFLLHFVKESKQDESGMPNNRFLAERTGGTYSTLKVQPAELEDSGVYFCASSIVSTDTQYFGPGTRLTVL.

CDR3 in DNA: TGTGCCAGCAGCTCGTCGGTCAGGGGCAACACCGGGGAGCTGTTTTTT. This translates into CASSSSVRGNTGELFF. The V and J genes are TRBV7-6 and TRBJ2-2, with TRBD1 as a possible D gene (6 bases). This CDR3 is built from 16 residues. The V end was cut by 4 bases, the J end by 2 bases, with 14 bases between. Germline CDR1 reads SGHVS; CDR2 reads FNYEAQ.

The J gene is TRBJ2-5, the V gene TRBV5-1; the D gene is possibly TRBD2 (6 bases). Trimming took off 5 bases at V and 1 base at J, with 15 bases between the two ends. The CDR3 has 15 amino acids. The germline V gene encodes CDR1 SGHRS and CDR2 YFSETQ. CDR3 coding DNA: TGCGCCAGCAGTGAGACGGGACTCATCCAAGAGACCCAGTACTTC. This encodes CASSETGLIQETQYF. The full variable domain, rest sourced from reference TRBV5-1 and TRBJ2-5, is KAGVTQTPRYLIKTRGQQVTLSCSPISGHRSVSWYQQTPGQGLQFLFEYFSETQRNKGNFPGRFSGRQFSNSRSEMNVSTLELGDSALYLCASSETGLIQETQYFGPGTRLLVL.